This passage covers 32 T cell receptor beta chains from one sample sequenced in a study of lymphopenia after photon versus proton radiotherapy. The data were produced by immunoSEQ multiplex PCR, yet TCRdb's version contains in-frame clones alone and is incomplete. The sample lists over 50,000 clones, approximately 83% seen once, with 2% to 3% in the top ten. The starting material was peripheral blood, obtained from a patient treated with photon-based radiotherapy. The receptors stem from a man aged 40-55 years with gastric cancer.

This sequence joins TRBV5-1 and TRBJ1-2, with D possibly being TRBD1 (5 bases). CDR3 length: 14 amino acids. The V end lost 0 bases, the J end lost 1 base, and 7 bases lay between the germline ends. Germline CDR1 SGHRS, CDR2 YFSETQ. CDR3 in DNA: TGCGCCAGCAGCTTGGACAGGAGTAACTATGGCTACACCTTC. Translation: CASSLDRSNYGYTF. The full variable domain, in which reference TRBV5-1 and TRBJ1-2 provide the parts outside the CDR3, is KAGVTQTPRYLIKTRGQQVTLSCSPISGHRSVSWYQQTPGQGLQFLFEYFSETQRNKGNFPGRFSGRQFSNSRSEMNVSTLELGDSALYLCASSLDRSNYGYTFGSGTRLTVV.

This rearrangement joins TRBV2 to TRBJ1-3; 9 bases are a match to TRBD1. Germline V gene sequence: CDR1 SNHLY, CDR2 FYNNEI. Germline trimming cut 7 bases from V and 4 bases from J; bases unmatched to any gene: 5. CDR3 length equals 14 residues. Here the CDR3 DNA reads TGTGCCAGCAAAACGACAGGGGGAGGAAACACCATATATTTT. Translating gives CASKTTGGGNTIYF.

This chain connects TRBV6-6 to TRBJ1-6, with a weak D call TRBD1 (6 bases). This CDR3 has 16 residues. The V and J ends lost 0 bases and 7 bases respectively, with 13 bases between them. Germline-derived CDR1 and CDR2 are MNHNY and SVGAGI (reference sequence). The CDR3 nucleotides read TGTGCCAGCAGTTACTCTAAGGACAGAGGAAATTCACCCCTCCACTTT. It encodes CASSYSKDRGNSPLHF.

The chain combines TRBV5-1 with TRBJ2-7; D might be TRBD1 (6 bases). Trimming took 3 bases from V and 5 from J, leaving 9 bases between them. The CDR3 extends over 12 amino acids. CDR1 is SGHRS, CDR2 YFSETQ, per germline. CDR3 residues: CASSYGQHEQYF. The CDR3 bases are TGCGCCAGCAGCTACGGACAGCACGAGCAGTACTTC.

V gene TRBV30 combines with J gene TRBJ1-6; D remains unclear. This CDR3 is built from 11 residues. Trimming removed 4 bases from V and 14 bases from J, with 12 bases in between. Germline V gene data show CDR1 as GTSNPN and CDR2 as SVGIG (reference sequence). As DNA, the CDR3 is TGTGCCTGGACGCTGGGCGGGACCCTCCACTTT. Residues: CAWTLGGTLHF.

The chain is built from TRBV5-6 and TRBJ2-7, with D tentatively TRBD1 or TRBD2 (6 bases each). V lost 0 bases and J 2 bases, leaving 12 bases between the germline ends. This CDR3 has 15 amino acids. Germline V gives CDR1 SGHDT, CDR2 YYEEEE. The CDR3 reads CASSLGRGIPYEQYF. The CDR3 region has the DNA TGTGCCAGCAGCTTGGGGAGGGGGATACCCTACGAGCAGTACTTC.

The chain links TRBV5-1 to TRBJ1-6, with a weak D call TRBD1 (6 bases). Trimming stripped 4 bases from V and 7 bases from J, with 12 bases between. The length of the CDR3 is 14 residues. The V gene's germline CDR1 is SGHRS and CDR2 YFSETQ. The CDR3 sequence is CASSPPGTNSPLHF. DNA for the CDR3: TGCGCCAGCAGCCCCCCGGGGACAAATTCACCCCTCCACTTT.

The V gene is TRBV9, the J gene TRBJ2-3; D might be TRBD2 (5 bases). Germline V gives CDR1 SGDLS, CDR2 YYNGEE. Trimming stripped 1 base from V and 6 bases from J, with 15 bases between. The CDR3 runs to 15 residues. CDR3 in DNA: TGTGCCAGCAGCGTAAGCGGATCTGCACTCGATACGCAGTATTTT. Protein: CASSVSGSALDTQYF.

This clone has only one observation. This rearrangement joins TRBV5-8 to TRBJ2-3, with 9 bases matching TRBD2. CDR1 is SGHTS and CDR2 is YDEGEE in the germline V gene. CDR3 length equals 16 residues. The junction had 9 bases not matched to a gene; V was cut back by 4 bases and J by 3 bases. DNA for the CDR3: TGTGCCAGCAGCCTTAGCGGGGGCCTTCCTACAGATACGCAGTATTTT. This sequence encodes CASSLSGGLPTDTQYF. The whole variable domain, remainder taken from reference TRBV5-8 and TRBJ2-3, is EAGVTQSPTHLIKTRGQQATLRCSPISGHTSVYWYQQALGLGLQFLLWYDEGEERNRGNFPPRFSGRQFPNYSSELNVNALELEDSALYLCASSLSGGLPTDTQYFGPGTRLTVL.

For the CDR3, the DNA is TGTGCCAGCAGCTCCTCGGGAGTGACTGAAGCTTTCTTT. Its protein is CASSSSGVTEAFF. This chain joins TRBV5-6 and TRBJ1-1; D not certain. This CDR3 spans 13 amino acids. Trimming took 3 bases from V and 5 from J, leaving 11 bases between them. Germline V gives CDR1 SGHDT, CDR2 YYEEEE. The entire variable domain, with the rest obtained from reference TRBV5-6 and TRBJ1-1, is as follows: DAGVTQSPTHLIKTRGQQVTLRCSPKSGHDTVSWYQQALGQGPQFIFQYYEEEERQRGNFPDRFSGHQFPNYSSELNVNALLLGDSALYLCASSSSGVTEAFFGQGTRLTVV.

This clone was detected only a few times. Other DNA sequences in the same sample also yield this CDR3. The chain couples TRBV25-1 to TRBJ2-5; the D gene is possibly TRBD1 (5 bases). Trimming cost V 2 bases and J 0 bases, with 7 bases left between them. CDR1 is MGHDK and CDR2 is SYGVNS in the germline V gene. The CDR3 contains 14 residues. CDR3 sequence reads: CASSERGHQETQYF. DNA for the CDR3: TGTGCCAGCAGTGAAAGGGGTCACCAAGAGACCCAGTACTTC.

This chain joins TRBV7-6 and TRBJ1-5; the D is unclear. From germline, CDR1 is SGHVS and CDR2 FNYEAQ. CDR3 length: 16 amino acids. Trimming took 1 base from V and 0 from J, leaving 10 bases between them. The CDR3 nucleotides are TGTGCCAGCAGCTTAGGTTCCGAAAATAGCAATCAGCCCCAGCATTTT. Translating it yields CASSLGSENSNQPQHF.

This chain uses TRBV7-8 with TRBJ1-1; no clear D. Per the germline V gene, CDR1 is SGHVS and CDR2 is FQNEAQ. The CDR3 has 14 residues. V dropped 8 bases and J dropped 3 bases, with 16 bases sitting between them. CDR3 sequence reads: CASLPRGADTEAFF. In DNA form, the CDR3 reads TGTGCCAGCCTCCCCCGGGGTGCGGACACTGAAGCTTTCTTT.

The count of this clone is one. The gene calls are TRBV18 and TRBJ2-2, with D possibly being TRBD1 (6 bases). Germline V CDR1 and CDR2: KGHSH, LQKENI. This CDR3 is built from 16 residues. Trimming took 1 base from V and 2 from J, leaving 11 bases between them. CDR3 residues: CASSPRQDSNTGELFF. The CDR3 DNA sequence: TGTGCCAGCTCACCACGCCAGGACAGCAACACCGGGGAGCTGTTTTTT.

J is TRBJ1-2 and V is TRBV5-1; no clear D. The ends were cut back, 3 bases at V and 8 bases at J, with 14 bases in the middle. The CDR3 extends over 13 amino acids. Per the germline V gene, CDR1 is SGHRS and CDR2 is YFSETQ. The CDR3 DNA reads as TGCGCCAGCAGCTCCGACGCGGGAGGGGGCTACACCTTC. Translation gives CASSSDAGGGYTF.

The chain couples TRBV2 to TRBJ1-5; D possibly corresponds to TRBD1 (6 bases). Germline loops: CDR1 SNHLY, CDR2 FYNNEI. The CDR3 consists of 16 residues. The V gene lost 3 bases and the J gene lost 3 bases, with 15 bases spanning the gap. For the CDR3, the DNA is TGTGCCAGCAGTGATGGGGGGAAGGGGGACAATCAGCCCCAGCATTTT. Translating it yields CASSDGGKGDNQPQHF.

This chain uses TRBV18 with TRBJ2-1, with 8 bases aligning to TRBD1. Germline trimming cut 4 bases from V and 5 bases from J; bases unmatched to any gene: 7. This CDR3 comprises 15 residues. Germline V gives CDR1 KGHSH, CDR2 LQKENI. The CDR3 DNA follows: TGTGCCAGCTCACTGTGGACAGGGACAAACAATGAGCAGTTCTTC. Residues: CASSLWTGTNNEQFF.

The rearrangement uses TRBV7-9 and TRBJ2-7, with 9 bases identical to TRBD1. V lost 2 bases and J lost 3; bases outside the gene matches: 17. Germline CDR1 SEHNR, CDR2 FQNEAQ (reference sequence). CDR3 length: 19 residues. The CDR3 reads CASSLFGGGSDRGNYEQYF. CDR3 bases: TGTGCCAGCAGCTTATTCGGGGGAGGGTCGGACAGGGGAAACTACGAGCAGTACTTC.

This clone was observed once. V is TRBV27 and J is TRBJ1-4; 7 bases are a match to TRBD1. CDR1 is MNHEY and CDR2 is SMNVEV in the germline V gene (reference sequence). V dropped 0 bases and J dropped 4; count of bases not matched to a gene: 2. CDR3 size: 15 residues. CDR3 sequence reads: CASSLSDRINEKLFF. CDR3 bases: TGTGCCAGCAGTTTATCGGACAGGATTAATGAAAAACTGTTTTTT.

The rearrangement uses TRBV9 and TRBJ2-1; perhaps TRBD2 as D (6 bases). CDR1 and CDR2 (germline): SGDLS, YYNGEE. The V gene lost 2 bases and the J gene lost 4 bases, with 13 bases spanning the gap. This CDR3 is built from 15 residues. The DNA for the CDR3 is TGTGCCAGCAGCGTGGGGATGGGGGGTTACAATGAGCAGTTCTTC. Translated: CASSVGMGGYNEQFF. Combining the CDR3 with reference TRBV9 and TRBJ2-1 gives the whole variable domain DSGVTQTPKHLITATGQRVTLRCSPRSGDLSVYWYQQSLDQGLQFLIQYYNGEERAKGNILERFSAQQFPDLHSELNLSSLELGDSALYFCASSVGMGGYNEQFFGPGTRLTVL.

V is TRBV4-1 and J is TRBJ2-7; a possible D gene is TRBD1 (5 bases). Trimming cost V 1 base and J 2 bases, with 12 bases left between them. The CDR3 loop spans 15 amino acids. CDR1 and CDR2 from the germline V gene are MGHRA and YSYEKL. The CDR3 region has the DNA TGCGCCAGCAGCCAAGGTCCGGACAACGCCTACGAGCAGTACTTC. It encodes CASSQGPDNAYEQYF.

In its sample, this clone was seen once. This sequence joins TRBV6-1 and TRBJ1-2; a possible D gene is TRBD1 (5 bases). CDR3 size: 14 residues. Trimming took off 7 bases at V and 2 bases at J, with 14 bases between the two ends. Germline CDR1 is MNHNS and CDR2 is SASEGT. CDR3 in DNA: TGTGCCAGCACCCTCGGCAGGGTCAACTATGGCTACACCTTC. Encoded protein: CASTLGRVNYGYTF.

The chain joins TRBV30 to TRBJ2-7, with TRBD2 as a possible D gene (6 bases). Trimming pared 6 bases from V and 5 bases from J, leaving 17 bases between. This CDR3 has 13 residues. Germline assignment: CDR1 GTSNPN and CDR2 SVGIG (reference sequence). The CDR3 bases are TGTGCCTGTTTCCGGGGGTTGAGGGACGAGCAGTACTTC. Translation: CACFRGLRDEQYF.

The rearrangement links TRBV10-3 to TRBJ2-3, with 11 bases lining up with TRBD2. This CDR3 contains 17 residues. Trimming took 6 bases from V and 4 from J; bases not matched to a gene: 12. CDR1 ENHRY and CDR2 SYGVKD come from the germline V gene. The CDR3 is CAISQGLAGGYPDTQYF. The DNA for the CDR3 is TGTGCCATCAGCCAGGGTTTAGCGGGGGGGTACCCAGATACGCAGTATTTT.

The V and J genes are TRBV5-6 and TRBJ2-4; 9 bases map to TRBD1. The CDR3 is 14 residues long. Per the germline V gene, CDR1 is SGHDT and CDR2 is YYEEEE. Losses at the gene ends were 7 bases for V and 1 base for J; bases not matched to a gene: 3. The CDR3 sequence: CASHDRGAKNIQYF. For the CDR3, the DNA is TGTGCCAGCCACGACAGGGGGGCCAAAAACATTCAGTACTTC.

This clone was counted a single time. The rearrangement joins TRBV7-2 to TRBJ1-1, with TRBD1 as a possible D gene (6 bases). The CDR3 is 13 amino acids. Germline V gene lookup returns CDR1 SGHTA and CDR2 FQGNSA. V was trimmed by 5 bases and J by 5 bases, leaving 12 bases between them. The CDR3 loop is CASSPWGATEAFF. As DNA, the CDR3 is TGTGCCAGCAGCCCCTGGGGGGCAACTGAAGCTTTCTTT. Full variable domain (rest looked up from reference TRBV7-2 and TRBJ1-1): GAGVSQSPSNKVTEKGKDVELRCDPISGHTALYWYRQSLGQGLEFLIYFQGNSAPDKSGLPSDRFSAERTGGSVSTLTIQRTQQEDSAVYLCASSPWGATEAFFGQGTRLTVV.

The rearrangement uses TRBV4-2 and TRBJ2-2; the D gene is possibly TRBD2 (6 bases). Trimming stripped 0 bases from V and 3 bases from J, with 11 bases between. Germline V gene data show CDR1 as LGHNA and CDR2 as YNFKEQ. The length of the CDR3 is 16 residues. The CDR3 bases are TGTGCCAGCAGCCAAGAGACAACGGGGGACACCGGGGAGCTGTTTTTT. This codes for CASSQETTGDTGELFF.

The CDR3: CASSLHQMGNSPLHF. In nucleotides, the CDR3 is TGTGCCAGCAGCCTCCATCAGATGGGGAACTCACCCCTCCACTTT. The J gene is TRBJ1-6, the V gene TRBV7-3; D unclear. CDR1 SGHTA and CDR2 FQGTGA come from the germline V gene. V was shortened by 5 bases and J by 10 bases, with 18 bases between the two germline ends. This CDR3 has 15 amino acids.

V is TRBV6-1 and J is TRBJ2-5; the D is unclear. The CDR3 totals 12 residues. The ends were cut back, 3 bases at V and 1 base at J, with 3 bases in the middle. Germline V lookup: CDR1 MNHNS, CDR2 SASEGT. CDR3 sequence reads: CASSDFQETQYF. The CDR3 nucleotides read TGTGCCAGCAGTGATTTCCAAGAGACCCAGTACTTC.

The V gene is TRBV5-8, the J gene TRBJ2-1; D gene ambiguous. CDR1 is SGHTS, CDR2 YDEGEE, per germline. Trimming removed 2 bases at V and 7 bases at J, with 4 bases between. The CDR3 extends over 11 amino acids. The CDR3 sequence is CASSFRNEQFF. CDR3 coding DNA: TGTGCCAGCAGCTTTCGGAATGAGCAGTTCTTC.

J is TRBJ1-1 and V is TRBV6-6, with unresolved D. Germline V gene lookup returns CDR1 MNHNY and CDR2 SVGAGI (reference sequence). The CDR3 runs to 14 residues. Trimming stripped 2 bases from V and 0 bases from J, with 7 bases between. This chain's CDR3 is CASSYQAVNTEAFF. CDR3 DNA: TGTGCCAGCAGTTACCAGGCAGTGAACACTGAAGCTTTCTTT.

J is TRBJ1-1 and V is TRBV4-1; 7 bases fit TRBD1. Looked up from germline, CDR1 is MGHRA and CDR2 is YSYEKL. The ends lost 5 bases at V and 1 base at J; junction bases unmatched: 7. This CDR3 region has 15 residues. The CDR3 DNA follows: TGCGCCAGCAGCGTAACAGGGGTAGGGAACACTGAAGCTTTCTTT. It specifies CASSVTGVGNTEAFF.